These 16 T cell receptor beta chains came from one sample sequenced in a study of blood T cell repertoires in COVID-19. Here immunoSEQ multiplex PCR was the method, and the copy in TCRdb shows in-frame clones only, minus some. Of some 230,000 clones in the sample, about four fifths were seen once. The specimen was PBMCs or T cells enriched from blood (not recorded which). The receptors stem from a woman aged 40 to 49 with acute COVID-19.

The gene calls are TRBV25-1 and TRBJ1-2; 7 bases align to TRBD1. The CDR3 is 15 amino acids. J gave up 8 bases and V 4 bases, and 13 bases lay outside the gene matches. Looked up from germline, CDR1 is MGHDK and CDR2 is SYGVNS. In nucleotides, the CDR3 is TGTGCCAGCAGTGCCAGGACAGGCCCCCGATCCGGCTACACCTTC. Residues: CASSARTGPRSGYTF.

The rearrangement links TRBV10-1 to TRBJ2-1; weak D call: TRBD1 (5 bases). CDR1 and CDR2 from the germline V gene are WNHNN and SYGVQD (reference sequence). V was shortened by 2 bases and J by 7 bases, with 12 bases between the two germline ends. This CDR3 is built from 14 residues. The CDR3 region is CASSEGAMYNEQFF. For the CDR3, the DNA is TGCGCCAGCAGTGAGGGGGCAATGTATAATGAGCAGTTCTTC.

J is TRBJ1-1 and V is TRBV6-2 or TRBV6-3; D is unclear. V was shortened by 2 bases and J by 5 bases, with 6 bases between the two germline ends. CDR1 is MNHEY and CDR2 is SVGEGT in the germline V gene. This CDR3 has 12 amino acids. The DNA for the CDR3 is TGTGCCAGCAGTTACCGGGTAACTGAAGCTTTCTTT. As protein: CASSYRVTEAFF.

This clone was observed once. The chain recombines TRBV11-2 with TRBJ1-2; TRBD1 aligns across 8 bases. After removal of 1 base from V and 9 bases from J, the junction contained 4 bases not matched to a gene. The CDR3 has 13 residues. CDR1 is SGHAT, CDR2 FQNNGV, per germline. Here the CDR3 reads CASSLARGPSYTF. In nucleotides, the CDR3 is TGTGCCAGCAGCTTAGCCAGGGGGCCAAGCTACACCTTC.

The chain recombines TRBV18 with TRBJ2-2; 12 nucleotides line up with TRBD2. The germline gives CDR1 KGHSH, CDR2 LQKENI. This CDR3 region has 16 residues. J lost 6 bases, V lost 3 bases, and 5 bases had no gene match. This CDR3 reads CASSPTSGGSPGELFF. DNA of the CDR3: TGTGCCAGCTCACCGACTAGCGGGGGTTCCCCCGGGGAGCTGTTTTTT.

This chain's CDR3 is CASSFVDRAISGANVLTF. The CDR3 nucleotides are TGTGCCAGCAGTTTCGTCGACAGGGCTATCTCTGGGGCCAACGTCCTGACTTTC. The V gene is TRBV7-2, the J gene TRBJ2-6; 7 nucleotides line up with TRBD1. Germline V lookup: CDR1 SGHTA, CDR2 FQGNSA. This CDR3 is 18 amino acids long. J lost 0 bases, V lost 6 bases, and 11 bases had no gene match. Using reference TRBV7-2 and TRBJ2-6 for the parts outside the CDR3, the full variable domain is GAGVSQSPSNKVTEKGKDVELRCDPISGHTALYWYRQSLGQGLEFLIYFQGNSAPDKSGLPSDRFSAERTGGSVSTLTIQRTQQEDSAVYLCASSFVDRAISGANVLTFGAGSRLTVL.

J is TRBJ1-6 and V is TRBV3-1 (or the pseudogene TRBV3-2); 8 bases map to TRBD1. Trimming removed 1 base from V and 9 bases from J; junction bases left unmatched: 11. Germline CDR1 is LGHDT and CDR2 is YNNKEL (reference sequence). The CDR3 length is 17 residues. DNA for the CDR3: TGTGCCAGCAGCCAAGCGCGGACAGGGACGGGTAGTTCACCCCTCCACTTT. Translation: CASSQARTGTGSSPLHF.

This chain uses TRBV29-1 with TRBJ1-5, with D perhaps TRBD1 (6 bases). The CDR3 contains 13 residues. V was cut by 7 bases and J by 6 bases, with 16 bases left in between. Germline values: CDR1 SQVTM, CDR2 ANQGSEA. The chain's CDR3 is CSAITGRGQPQHF. CDR3 bases: TGCAGCGCCATTACAGGGAGAGGTCAGCCCCAGCATTTT.

Here the CDR3 DNA reads TGTGCCAGCAGCCGCCGTTTCGGGGACACCGGGGAGCTGTTTTTT. Protein: CASSRRFGDTGELFF. This chain joins TRBV28 and TRBJ2-2; the D gene is possibly TRBD2 (5 bases). The CDR3 spans 15 residues. V lost 6 bases to trimming and J lost 3 bases, with 14 bases between them. Germline CDR1 reads MDHEN; CDR2 reads SYDVKM.

The chain carries TRBV2 and TRBJ1-5, with 7 bases fitting TRBD1. The V segment lost 9 bases and the J segment 3 bases; nucleotides outside the gene matches: 5. Germline CDR1 is SNHLY and CDR2 is FYNNEI. The CDR3 runs 13 residues. The CDR3 nucleotides read TGTGCCAGTGGGACAGTAATCAATCAGCCCCAGCATTTT. Amino acids: CASGTVINQPQHF.

The V gene is TRBV7-2, the J gene TRBJ2-5; D is perhaps TRBD2 (6 bases). CDR1 is SGHTA and CDR2 is FQGNSA in the germline V gene. This CDR3 is built from 13 residues. The V end was cut by 4 bases, the J end by 5 bases, with 11 bases between. CDR3: CASSWTRGETQYF. The CDR3 DNA sequence: TGTGCCAGCAGCTGGACCCGGGGGGAGACCCAGTACTTC.

The chain recombines TRBV19 with TRBJ1-4; D ambiguous. This CDR3 has 16 amino acids. The V gene lost 7 bases and the J gene lost 10 bases, with 25 bases spanning the gap. CDR1 LNHDA and CDR2 SQIVND come from the germline V gene (reference sequence). CDR3 nucleotides: TGTGCCAGTAATCCCCTGTCGGGGTCCCTGCACGGAAAACTGTTTTTT. Residues: CASNPLSGSLHGKLFF.

The gene calls are TRBV7-9 and TRBJ1-1; D is uncertain. The V gene lost 5 bases and the J gene lost 2 bases, with 12 bases spanning the gap. Germline CDR1 and CDR2: SEHNR and FQNEAQ (reference sequence). This CDR3 comprises 14 residues. The chain's CDR3 is CASSRITQNTEAFF. CDR3 DNA sequence: TGTGCCAGCAGCCGCATTACTCAAAACACTGAAGCTTTCTTT.

The rearrangement joins TRBV7-8 to TRBJ1-2; D not resolved. The germline CDR1 and CDR2 sequences are SGHVS and FQNEAQ. With 2 bases removed from V and 3 bases from J, the gap between germline ends came to 13 bases. This CDR3 comprises 15 residues. The CDR3 reads CASSLLTGSDYGYTF. For the CDR3, the DNA is TGTGCCAGCAGCTTATTGACGGGTTCGGACTATGGCTACACCTTC.

The V gene is TRBV6-4, the J gene TRBJ2-1; TRBD2 matches 8 bases. The CDR3 consists of 15 residues. J was trimmed by 10 bases and V by 3 bases; bases with no gene match: 11. The V gene's germline CDR1 is MRHNA and CDR2 SNTAGT. CDR3 nucleotide sequence: TGTGCCAGCAGTGATCGGGGGGGGCCCCGAAAAGAGCAGTTCTTC. Its translation is CASSDRGGPRKEQFF.

The chain employs TRBV19 and TRBJ1-4; TRBD1 matches at 8 bases. This CDR3 comprises 21 residues. Germline V gene lookup returns CDR1 LNHDA and CDR2 SQIVND (reference sequence). V lost 5 bases and J lost 4; bases outside the gene matches: 24. The CDR3 bases are TGTGCCAGTAGTCTCTCCCTCCCGGGACAGGAGCCCAATCGCGATAATGAAAAACTGTTTTTT. Its translation: CASSLSLPGQEPNRDNEKLFF.